One sample yielded the 12 T cell receptor beta chains listed below, sequenced in a study of blood T cell repertoires in COVID-19. Repertoires were generated with immunoSEQ multiplex PCR, while TCRdb's copy carries only in-frame clones and drops some. In the table there are about 150,000 clones, roughly 87% of which are singletons. The material sequenced was PBMCs or T cells enriched from blood (not recorded which). Receptor source: a woman in her thirties or forties who had been exposed to COVID-19.

The chain has TRBV6-5 and TRBJ1-1, with TRBD1 as a possible D gene (6 bases). The germline CDR1 and CDR2 sequences are MNHEY and SVGAGI. Trimming pared 5 bases from V and 5 bases from J, leaving 15 bases between. The CDR3 is 14 residues long. The CDR3 sequence: CASSRGGTRTEAFF. CDR3 in DNA: TGTGCCAGCAGTCGAGGGGGAACGAGGACTGAAGCTTTCTTT.

The chain has TRBV18 and TRBJ1-1; D is possibly TRBD1 (5 bases). The CDR3 has 13 amino acids. Deletions cut 3 bases from V and 2 bases from J, with 7 bases between. Germline V lookup: CDR1 KGHSH, CDR2 LQKENI. CDR3 region: CASSPTANTEAFF. The CDR3 bases are TGTGCCAGCTCACCGACAGCAAACACTGAAGCTTTCTTT.

The CDR3 DNA sequence: TGTGCCAGCAGCTTATGGGCCCCCAACACCGGGGAGCTGTTTTTT. Its translation is CASSLWAPNTGELFF. The gene calls are TRBV7-2 and TRBJ2-2; D remains ambiguous. V was clipped by 2 bases and J by 2 bases, with 9 bases between them. This CDR3 region has 15 residues. Germline CDR1 SGHTA, CDR2 FQGNSA.

CDR3 protein: CASSPWGRGVAFF. CDR3 DNA: TGTGCCAGCAGTCCCTGGGGGCGGGGGGTGGCTTTCTTT. The V call is TRBV12-3 or TRBV12-4, the J call TRBJ1-1; tentative D call: TRBD1 (6 bases). Trimming shortened V by 5 bases and J by 11 bases, and 18 bases separated the two germline ends. The CDR3 has 13 residues.

The gene calls are TRBV6-2 or TRBV6-3 and TRBJ2-7; 7 nucleotides align to TRBD2. Trimming took 5 bases from V and 4 from J; bases not matched to a gene: 14. Germline CDR1 MNHEY, CDR2 SVGEGT. CDR3 length: 16 residues. CDR3 sequence: CASSAISGRGQYEQYF. CDR3 sequence (DNA): TGTGCCAGCAGTGCCATATCAGGGAGGGGTCAGTACGAGCAGTACTTC.

The CDR3 DNA is TGCGCCAGCAGTGAGAAGTTTCAGGGGGCCGCTTACAATGAGCAGTTCTTC. This encodes CASSEKFQGAAYNEQFF. The J gene is TRBJ2-1, the V gene TRBV10-1, with 8 bases identical to TRBD1. CDR1 WNHNN and CDR2 SYGVQD come from the germline V gene (reference sequence). The CDR3 length is 17 residues. J lost 4 bases, V lost 2 bases, and 10 bases had no gene match.

This clone was observed a single time. The chain combines TRBV5-1 with TRBJ2-7; D remains ambiguous. CDR1 and CDR2 (germline): SGHRS, YFSETQ. Trimming removed 0 bases from V and 6 bases from J, with 10 bases in between. CDR3 length: 13 amino acids. The chain's CDR3 is CASSLDRSVEQYF. In DNA form, the CDR3 reads TGCGCCAGCAGCTTGGACAGATCCGTCGAGCAGTACTTC.

This sequence joins TRBV19 and TRBJ1-1, with D maybe TRBD1 (5 bases). Deletions cut 5 bases from V and 0 bases from J, with 13 bases between. This CDR3 has 15 residues. CDR1 is LNHDA, CDR2 SQIVND, per germline (reference sequence). The CDR3 reads CASSPRQRLNTEAFF. CDR3 in DNA: TGTGCCAGTAGTCCCCGACAGAGATTGAACACTGAAGCTTTCTTT.

The chain is built from TRBV6-2 or TRBV6-3 and TRBJ2-5; 10 bases map to TRBD2. Germline V gene sequence: CDR1 MNHEY, CDR2 SVGEGT. V lost 4 bases to trimming and J lost 4 bases; unmatched junction nucleotides: 6. The CDR3 contains 15 residues. The CDR3 is CASSSLAGVVETQYF. Written as DNA, the CDR3 is TGTGCCAGCAGTTCCCTAGCGGGAGTAGTAGAGACCCAGTACTTC.

This rearrangement joins TRBV5-1 to TRBJ1-1, with 9 bases identical to TRBD1. Unmatched junction bases numbered 6, after V lost 2 bases and J lost 4 bases. The CDR3 has 15 amino acids. CDR1 is SGHRS, CDR2 YFSETQ, per germline. The CDR3 here is CASSFRTGVATEAFF. CDR3 DNA: TGCGCCAGCAGCTTTAGGACAGGGGTGGCCACTGAAGCTTTCTTT. The full variable domain, in which reference TRBV5-1 and TRBJ1-1 provide the parts outside the CDR3, is KAGVTQTPRYLIKTRGQQVTLSCSPISGHRSVSWYQQTPGQGLQFLFEYFSETQRNKGNFPGRFSGRQFSNSRSEMNVSTLELGDSALYLCASSFRTGVATEAFFGQGTRLTVV.

J is TRBJ2-2 and V is TRBV4-2; 9 bases are a match to TRBD2. The ends lost 0 bases at V and 2 bases at J; junction bases unmatched: 7. Germline V lookup: CDR1 LGHNA, CDR2 YNFKEQ. The CDR3 runs to 18 residues. The CDR3 coding sequence is TGTGCCAGCAGCCAAGAGAGAGCGGGGGGCCATAACACCGGGGAGCTGTTTTTT. Residues: CASSQERAGGHNTGELFF.

The J gene is TRBJ2-7, the V gene TRBV5-1, with TRBD2 matching over 8 bases. Looked up from germline, CDR1 is SGHRS and CDR2 is YFSETQ. The CDR3 totals 13 residues. V gave up 6 bases and J gave up 3 bases; unmatched junction bases: 5. The CDR3 loop is CASTGGRVYEQYF. CDR3 DNA sequence: TGCGCCAGCACGGGAGGGCGGGTCTACGAGCAGTACTTC.